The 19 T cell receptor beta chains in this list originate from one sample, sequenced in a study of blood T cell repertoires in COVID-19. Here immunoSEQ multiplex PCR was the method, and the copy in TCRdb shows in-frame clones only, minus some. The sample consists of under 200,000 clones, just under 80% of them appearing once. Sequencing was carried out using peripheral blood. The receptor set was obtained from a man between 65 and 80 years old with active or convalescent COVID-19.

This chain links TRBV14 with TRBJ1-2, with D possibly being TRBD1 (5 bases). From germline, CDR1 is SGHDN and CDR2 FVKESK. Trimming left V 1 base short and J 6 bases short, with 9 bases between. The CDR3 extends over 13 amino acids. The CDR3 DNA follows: TGTGCCAGCAGCCAAGGCAGGGATAATGGCTACACCTTC. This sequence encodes CASSQGRDNGYTF.

In DNA form, the CDR3 reads TGTGCCAGCAGCCCAGACAGGGCCTCTGGAAACACCATATATTTT. Protein: CASSPDRASGNTIYF. The rearrangement links TRBV3-1 (or the pseudogene TRBV3-2) to TRBJ1-3, with 7 bases aligning to TRBD1. CDR3 length: 15 residues. Germline assignment: CDR1 LGHDT and CDR2 YNNKEL (reference sequence). The V and J ends lost 4 bases and 0 bases, in that order; junction bases with no gene match: 3.

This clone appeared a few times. CDR3 sequence (DNA): TGTGCCAGCAGCCCCGGACAGGGAGGTCACTACGAGCAGTACTTC. Amino acids: CASSPGQGGHYEQYF. The chain is built from TRBV9 and TRBJ2-7; 8 bases align to TRBD1. CDR1 SGDLS and CDR2 YYNGEE come from the germline V gene. This CDR3 comprises 15 residues. Trimming cost V 4 bases and J 3 bases; bases outside gene matches: 9.

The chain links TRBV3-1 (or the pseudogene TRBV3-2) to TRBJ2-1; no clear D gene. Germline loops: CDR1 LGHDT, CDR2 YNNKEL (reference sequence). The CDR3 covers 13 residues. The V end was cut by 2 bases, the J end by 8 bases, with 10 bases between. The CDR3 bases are TGTGCCAGCAGCCAAATGCTGAGCGATGAGCAGTTCTTC. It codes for CASSQMLSDEQFF.

The CDR3 protein is CASASGTDTQYF. In DNA form, the CDR3 reads TGTGCTAGTGCCAGCGGAACAGATACGCAGTATTTT. The gene calls are TRBV12-5 and TRBJ2-3, with TRBD2 as a possible D gene (5 bases). V lost 7 bases, J lost 3 bases, and 8 bases lay in between. Per germline, CDR1 LGHNT and CDR2 FRNRAP. This CDR3 has 12 residues.

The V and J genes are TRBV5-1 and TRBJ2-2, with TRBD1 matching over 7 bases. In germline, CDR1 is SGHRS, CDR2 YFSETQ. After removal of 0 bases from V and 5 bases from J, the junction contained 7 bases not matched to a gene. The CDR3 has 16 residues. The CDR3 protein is CASSLESRQGTGELFF. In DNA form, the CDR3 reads TGCGCCAGCAGCTTGGAGTCCCGACAGGGTACCGGGGAGCTGTTTTTT.

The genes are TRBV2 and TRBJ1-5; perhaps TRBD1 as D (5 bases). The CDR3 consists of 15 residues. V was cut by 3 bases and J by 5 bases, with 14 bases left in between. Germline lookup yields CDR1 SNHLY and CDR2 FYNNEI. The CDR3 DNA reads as TGTGCCAGCAGTGACCAGGGAGGTTGGCATCAGCCCCAGCATTTT. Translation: CASSDQGGWHQPQHF.

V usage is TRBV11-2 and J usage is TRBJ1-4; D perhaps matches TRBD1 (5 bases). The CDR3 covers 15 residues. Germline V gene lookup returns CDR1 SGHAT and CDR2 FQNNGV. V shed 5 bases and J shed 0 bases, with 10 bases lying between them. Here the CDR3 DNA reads TGTGCCAGCAGCCTCAGGGCTTCAACTAATGAAAAACTGTTTTTT. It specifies CASSLRASTNEKLFF.

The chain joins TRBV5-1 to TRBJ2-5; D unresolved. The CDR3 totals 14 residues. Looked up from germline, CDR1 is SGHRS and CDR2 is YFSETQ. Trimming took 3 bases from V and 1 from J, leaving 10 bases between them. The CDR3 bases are TGCGCCAGCAGCTCCCGAGCGTTCCAAGAGACCCAGTACTTC. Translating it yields CASSSRAFQETQYF.

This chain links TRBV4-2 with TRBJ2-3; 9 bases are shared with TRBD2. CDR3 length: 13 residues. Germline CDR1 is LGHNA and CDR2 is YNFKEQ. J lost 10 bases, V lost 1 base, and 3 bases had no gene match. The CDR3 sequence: CASSQGREGPQYF. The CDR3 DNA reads TGTGCCAGCAGCCAAGGGCGGGAGGGCCCGCAGTATTTT.

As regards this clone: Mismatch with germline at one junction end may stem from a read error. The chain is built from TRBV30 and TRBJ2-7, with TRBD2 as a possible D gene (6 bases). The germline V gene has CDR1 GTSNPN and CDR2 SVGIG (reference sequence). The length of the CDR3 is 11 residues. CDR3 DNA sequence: TGTGCCTGGAGTTCGGGAGTGGGGGTTGGCTTC. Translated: CAWSSGVGVGF.

The CDR3 is CSASIQGRGTAGFGTDTQYF. The CDR3 nucleotides are TGCAGTGCTAGTATCCAAGGCAGGGGGACTGCGGGGTTCGGCACAGATACGCAGTATTTT. The chain links TRBV20-1 to TRBJ2-3; D perhaps matches TRBD1 (7 bases). V lost 3 bases and J lost 1, with 29 bases in between. Per germline, CDR1 DFQATT and CDR2 SNEGSKA (reference sequence). This CDR3 is built from 20 residues.

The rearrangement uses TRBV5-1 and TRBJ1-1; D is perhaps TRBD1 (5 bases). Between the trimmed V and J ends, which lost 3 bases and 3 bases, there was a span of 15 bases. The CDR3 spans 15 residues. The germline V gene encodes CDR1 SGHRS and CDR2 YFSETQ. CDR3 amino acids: CASSSGRGGDTEAFF. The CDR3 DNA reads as TGCGCCAGCAGCTCCGGGCGGGGGGGTGACACTGAAGCTTTCTTT.

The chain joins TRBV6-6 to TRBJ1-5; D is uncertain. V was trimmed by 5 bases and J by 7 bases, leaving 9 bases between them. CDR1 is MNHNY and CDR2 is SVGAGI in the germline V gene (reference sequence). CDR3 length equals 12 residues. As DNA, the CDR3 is TGTGCCAGCAGTACCGACATCCAGCCCCAGCATTTT. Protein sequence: CASSTDIQPQHF.

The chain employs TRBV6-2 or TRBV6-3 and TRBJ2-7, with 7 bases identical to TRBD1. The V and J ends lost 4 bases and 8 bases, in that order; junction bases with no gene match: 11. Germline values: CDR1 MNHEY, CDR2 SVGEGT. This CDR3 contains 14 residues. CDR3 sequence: CASSLGQPPLKQYF. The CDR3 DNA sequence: TGTGCCAGCAGTTTGGGACAGCCTCCTTTAAAGCAGTACTTC.

This CDR3 is CASSSDRGDEKLFF. CDR3 DNA: TGTGCCAGTAGCAGCGACAGGGGTGATGAAAAACTGTTTTTT. The gene calls are TRBV19 and TRBJ1-4; 8 nucleotides agree with TRBD1. The CDR3 runs to 14 residues. Trimming cost V 6 bases and J 6 bases; bases outside gene matches: 6. In germline, CDR1 is LNHDA, CDR2 SQIVND (reference sequence).

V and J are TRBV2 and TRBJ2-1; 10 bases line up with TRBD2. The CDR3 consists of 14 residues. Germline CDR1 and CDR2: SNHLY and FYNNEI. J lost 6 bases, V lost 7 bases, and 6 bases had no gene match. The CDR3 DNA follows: TGTGCCAGCACCGTGGGGACTAGCGTCAATGAGCAGTTCTTC. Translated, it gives CASTVGTSVNEQFF.

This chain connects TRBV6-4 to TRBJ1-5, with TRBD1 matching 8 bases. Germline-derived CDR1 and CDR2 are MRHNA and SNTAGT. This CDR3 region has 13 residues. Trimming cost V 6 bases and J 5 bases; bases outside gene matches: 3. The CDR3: CASSPQGDQPQHF. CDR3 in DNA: TGTGCCAGCAGCCCACAGGGGGATCAGCCCCAGCATTTT.

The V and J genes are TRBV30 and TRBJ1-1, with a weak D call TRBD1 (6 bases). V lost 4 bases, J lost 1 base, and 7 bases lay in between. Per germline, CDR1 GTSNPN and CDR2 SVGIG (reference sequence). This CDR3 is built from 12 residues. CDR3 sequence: CAWKTGNTEAFF. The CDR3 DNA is TGTGCCTGGAAGACAGGGAACACTGAAGCTTTCTTT.